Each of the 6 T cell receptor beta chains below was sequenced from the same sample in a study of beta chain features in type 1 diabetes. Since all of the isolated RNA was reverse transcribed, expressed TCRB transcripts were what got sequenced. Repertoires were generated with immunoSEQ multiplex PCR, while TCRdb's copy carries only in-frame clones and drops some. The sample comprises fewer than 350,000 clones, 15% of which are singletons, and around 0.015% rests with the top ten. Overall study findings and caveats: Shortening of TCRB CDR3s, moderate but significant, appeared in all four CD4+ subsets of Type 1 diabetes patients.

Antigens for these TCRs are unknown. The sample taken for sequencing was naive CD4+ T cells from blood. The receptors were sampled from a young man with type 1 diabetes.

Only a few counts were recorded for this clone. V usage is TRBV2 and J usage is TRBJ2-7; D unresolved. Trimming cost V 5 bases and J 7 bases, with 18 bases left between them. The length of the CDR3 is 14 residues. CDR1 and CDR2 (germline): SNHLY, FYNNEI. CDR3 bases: TGTGCCAGCAGTCTTACCGTACTCGAAGTGGAGCAGTACTTC. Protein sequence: CASSLTVLEVEQYF.

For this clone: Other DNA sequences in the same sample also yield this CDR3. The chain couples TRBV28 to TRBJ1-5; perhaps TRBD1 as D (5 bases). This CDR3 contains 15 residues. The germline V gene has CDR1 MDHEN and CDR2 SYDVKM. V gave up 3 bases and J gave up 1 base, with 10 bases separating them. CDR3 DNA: TGTGCCAGCAGTTTGGGGGGGTACAGCAATCAGCCCCAGCATTTT. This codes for CASSLGGYSNQPQHF.

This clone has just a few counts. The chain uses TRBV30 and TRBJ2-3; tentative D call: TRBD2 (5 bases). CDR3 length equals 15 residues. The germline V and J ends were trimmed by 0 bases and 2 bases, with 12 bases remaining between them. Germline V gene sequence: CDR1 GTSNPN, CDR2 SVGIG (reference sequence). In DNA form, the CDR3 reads TGTGCCTGGAGTGTAGGCCCCGGGGTCACAGATACGCAGTATTTT. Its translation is CAWSVGPGVTDTQYF.

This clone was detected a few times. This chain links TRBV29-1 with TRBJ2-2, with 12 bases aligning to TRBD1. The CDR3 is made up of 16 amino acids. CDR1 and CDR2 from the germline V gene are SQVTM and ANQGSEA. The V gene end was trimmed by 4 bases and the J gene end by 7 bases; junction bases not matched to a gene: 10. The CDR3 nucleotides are TGCAGCGTTGGGCGCTGGGGACAGGGGGCGGTCGGGGAGCTGTTTTTT. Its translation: CSVGRWGQGAVGELFF.

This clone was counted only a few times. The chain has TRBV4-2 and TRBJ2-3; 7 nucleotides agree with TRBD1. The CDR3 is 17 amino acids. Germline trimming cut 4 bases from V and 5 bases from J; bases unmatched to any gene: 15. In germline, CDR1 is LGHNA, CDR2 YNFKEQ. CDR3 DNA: TGTGCCAGCAGCCGGGACAGTGAGTGGCCTAAGGAAGATACGCAGTATTTT. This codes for CASSRDSEWPKEDTQYF.

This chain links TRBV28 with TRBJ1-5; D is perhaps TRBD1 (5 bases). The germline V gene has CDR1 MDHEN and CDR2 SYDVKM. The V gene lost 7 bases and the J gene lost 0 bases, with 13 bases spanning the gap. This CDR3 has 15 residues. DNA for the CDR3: TGTGCCAGCAAAGCAGGGATCTATAGCAATCAGCCCCAGCATTTT. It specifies CASKAGIYSNQPQHF.